The 17 T cell receptor beta chains below come from one sample, sequenced in a study of T cell responses to AZD1222 COVID-19 vaccine. Profiling relied on immunoSEQ multiplex PCR, and the TCRdb table lists in-frame clones only, not all of them. The sample has 80,000 to 100,000 clones; 88% are singletons. Sequenced here: peripheral blood, sampled on day 0 of AZD1222 vaccination. The receptors shown here come from an adult in good health.

This chain connects TRBV9 to TRBJ1-1; no definite D call. Trimming removed 4 bases at V and 5 bases at J, with 15 bases between. CDR3 size: 14 residues. The germline gives CDR1 SGDLS, CDR2 YYNGEE. The CDR3 region is CASSPRWERTEAFF. For the CDR3, the DNA is TGTGCCAGCAGCCCCCGGTGGGAGAGGACTGAAGCTTTCTTT.

The rearrangement joins TRBV4-2 to TRBJ2-4; 12 bases agree with TRBD2. The V and J ends lost 5 bases and 1 base, in that order; junction bases with no gene match: 3. Germline CDR1 is LGHNA and CDR2 is YNFKEQ. The CDR3 is 16 residues long. This CDR3 reads CASSGLAGNAKNIQYF. The CDR3 nucleotides read TGTGCCAGCAGCGGACTAGCGGGGAATGCCAAAAACATTCAGTACTTC.

The chain recombines TRBV3-1 (or the pseudogene TRBV3-2) with TRBJ1-2, with TRBD1 matching 9 bases. Losses at the gene ends were 0 bases for V and 6 bases for J; bases not matched to a gene: 8. This CDR3 contains 16 residues. CDR1 is LGHDT, CDR2 YNNKEL, per germline (reference sequence). The CDR3 spells CASSQDGTGRGHGYTF. The CDR3, as DNA: TGTGCCAGCAGCCAAGATGGGACAGGGAGGGGGCATGGCTACACCTTC.

This chain links TRBV7-2 with TRBJ2-5; no definite D call. V lost 2 bases and J 5 bases, leaving 9 bases between the germline ends. The length of the CDR3 is 13 residues. CDR1 and CDR2 from the germline V gene are SGHTA and FQGNSA. The CDR3 reads CASSLPERETQYF. The CDR3 nucleotides read TGTGCCAGCAGCTTACCCGAGAGGGAGACCCAGTACTTC.

CDR3 sequence (DNA): TGTGCCAGCAGTGAGCGTCAGCCCCAGCATTTT. Translation gives CASSERQPQHF. V and J are TRBV6-1 and TRBJ1-5; D unresolved. V was cut by 3 bases and J by 6 bases, with 3 bases left in between. Germline-derived CDR1 and CDR2 are MNHNS and SASEGT. The CDR3 consists of 11 residues.

This chain connects TRBV28 to TRBJ2-7; D is ambiguous. The germline gives CDR1 MDHEN, CDR2 SYDVKM. The CDR3 spans 11 residues. Trimming cost V 4 bases and J 6 bases, with 7 bases left between them. The CDR3 nucleotides read TGTGCCAGCAGTTCTTTCCGCGAGCAGTACTTC. Translated: CASSSFREQYF.

The chain links TRBV7-2 to TRBJ1-6, with D possibly matching TRBD1 (5 bases). CDR1 and CDR2 (germline): SGHTA, FQGNSA. The CDR3 runs to 15 residues. V was shortened by 4 bases and J by 7 bases, with 14 bases between the two germline ends. CDR3 in amino acids: CASSYEGLYNSPLHF. CDR3 sequence (DNA): TGTGCCAGCAGCTACGAGGGACTTTACAATTCACCCCTCCACTTT.

The chain is built from TRBV4-1 and TRBJ2-3, with a possible D match to TRBD1 (5 bases). V lost 4 bases, J lost 2 bases, and 16 bases lay in between. The germline V gene has CDR1 MGHRA and CDR2 YSYEKL. CDR3 length: 16 amino acids. The chain's CDR3 is CASSPLGQKPTDTQYF. In nucleotides, the CDR3 is TGCGCCAGCAGCCCCCTGGGGCAGAAGCCCACAGATACGCAGTATTTT.

The chain uses TRBV20-1 and TRBJ1-2; D ambiguous. Germline CDR1 and CDR2: DFQATT and SNEGSKA (reference sequence). The V gene lost 3 bases and the J gene lost 6 bases, with 5 bases spanning the gap. The CDR3 extends over 10 amino acids. CDR3 amino acids: CSASLNGYTF. The CDR3 nucleotides read TGCAGTGCTAGTCTAAATGGCTACACCTTC.

This rearrangement joins TRBV28 to TRBJ1-4; no firm D call. Trimming cost V 2 bases and J 8 bases, with 6 bases left between them. The CDR3 consists of 12 residues. The germline V gene has CDR1 MDHEN and CDR2 SYDVKM. In DNA, the CDR3 is TGTGCCAGCAGTTTAGGCGGGGAAAAACTGTTTTTT. This codes for CASSLGGEKLFF.

The J gene is TRBJ1-5, the V gene TRBV3-1 (or the pseudogene TRBV3-2); a weak D match, TRBD1 (6 bases). Per germline, CDR1 LGHDT and CDR2 YNNKEL (reference sequence). Trimming stripped 0 bases from V and 3 bases from J, with 12 bases between. The CDR3 spans 16 residues. CDR3 sequence reads: CASSQDGGLPNQPQHF. The CDR3 DNA reads TGTGCCAGCAGCCAAGACGGGGGGCTCCCCAATCAGCCCCAGCATTTT.

The rearrangement joins TRBV19 to TRBJ1-4, with D unresolved. Deletions cut 5 bases from V and 6 bases from J, with 10 bases between. Germline V gene data show CDR1 as LNHDA and CDR2 as SQIVND (reference sequence). The CDR3 length is 13 residues. This CDR3 reads CASSSDKHEKLFF. The CDR3 nucleotides read TGTGCCAGTAGTTCCGACAAACATGAAAAACTGTTTTTT.

The chain employs TRBV6-1 and TRBJ2-3, with TRBD2 as a possible D gene (5 bases). Germline V gene sequence: CDR1 MNHNS, CDR2 SASEGT. Trimming took 2 bases from V and 2 from J, leaving 11 bases between them. The CDR3 spans 15 residues. The CDR3 bases are TGTGCCAGCAGTGAACTAGCTTTAAACACAGATACGCAGTATTTT. This translates into CASSELALNTDTQYF.

This rearrangement joins TRBV7-8 to TRBJ2-3, with D perhaps matching TRBD2 (5 bases). The CDR3 sequence is 13 residues long. The germline CDR1 and CDR2 sequences are SGHVS and FQNEAQ. Trimming pared 5 bases from V and 0 bases from J, leaving 6 bases between. CDR3 in amino acids: CASSRTSTDTQYF. CDR3 nucleotide sequence: TGTGCCAGCAGCCGGACTAGCACAGATACGCAGTATTTT. The full variable domain, its missing parts supplied by reference TRBV7-8 and TRBJ2-3, is GAGVSQSPRYKVAKRGQDVALRCDPISGHVSLFWYQQALGQGPEFLTYFQNEAQLDKSGLPSDRFFAERPEGSVSTLKIQRTQQEDSAVYLCASSRTSTDTQYFGPGTRLTVL.

The CDR3 DNA reads as TGTGCCAGTAGTACTAGCGGGGGTGCTAGCACAGATACGCAGTATTTT. Its translation: CASSTSGGASTDTQYF. The chain has TRBV19 and TRBJ2-3; TRBD2 agrees at 10 bases. The germline V gene encodes CDR1 LNHDA and CDR2 SQIVND (reference sequence). The ends lost 4 bases at V and 0 bases at J; junction bases unmatched: 4. The CDR3 is made up of 16 amino acids.

The table lists this clone with a count of one. This rearrangement joins TRBV5-1 to TRBJ1-6; D gene unclear. The V end was cut by 3 bases, the J end by 0 bases, with 10 bases between. Germline CDR1 and CDR2: SGHRS and YFSETQ. This CDR3 contains 16 residues. Here the CDR3 reads CASSSAINSYNSPLHF. The CDR3 DNA reads as TGCGCCAGCAGCTCGGCGATAAACTCCTATAATTCACCCCTCCACTTT.

The chain links TRBV4-3 to TRBJ2-4, with unresolved D. The germline V and J ends were trimmed by 1 base and 7 bases, with 14 bases remaining between them. Germline V gene data show CDR1 as LGHNA and CDR2 as YSLEER. This CDR3 has 15 residues. In DNA, the CDR3 is TGCGCCAGCAGCCAAGCGAGTGGTTGGTGGAACATTCAGTACTTC. Translating it yields CASSQASGWWNIQYF.